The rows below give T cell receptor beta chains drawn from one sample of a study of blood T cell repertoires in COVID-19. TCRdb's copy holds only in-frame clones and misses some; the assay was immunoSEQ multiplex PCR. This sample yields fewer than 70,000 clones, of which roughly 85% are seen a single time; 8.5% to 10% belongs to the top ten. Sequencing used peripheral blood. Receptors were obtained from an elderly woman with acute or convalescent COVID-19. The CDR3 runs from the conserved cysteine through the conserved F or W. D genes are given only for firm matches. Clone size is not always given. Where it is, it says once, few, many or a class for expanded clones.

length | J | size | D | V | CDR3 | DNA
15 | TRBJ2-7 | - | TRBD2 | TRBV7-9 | CASSPISGANYEQYF | TGTGCCAGCAGCCCAATTAGCGGGGCCAACTACGAGCAGTACTTC
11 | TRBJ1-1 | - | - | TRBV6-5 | CASSYVGEAFF | TGTGCCAGCAGTTACGTCGGTGAAGCTTTCTTT
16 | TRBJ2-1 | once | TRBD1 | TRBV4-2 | CASSQGPGQGIYEQFF | TGTGCCAGCAGCCAGGGCCCGGGACAGGGGATATATGAGCAGTTCTTC
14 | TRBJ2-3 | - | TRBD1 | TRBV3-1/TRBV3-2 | CASSLRTGADTQYF | TGTGCCAGCAGCCTTAGGACAGGGGCAGATACGCAGTATTTT
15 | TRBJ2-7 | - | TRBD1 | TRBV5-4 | CASSLVGQVTNEQYF | TGTGCCAGCAGCTTGGTGGGACAGGTAACGAACGAGCAGTACTTC
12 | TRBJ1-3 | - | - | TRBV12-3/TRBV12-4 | CASSRAGNTIYF | TGTGCCAGCTCCAGGGCTGGAAACACCATATATTTT
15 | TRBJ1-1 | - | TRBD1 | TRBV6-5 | CASSSGQGAATEAFF | TGTGCCAGCAGTTCAGGACAGGGGGCGGCCACTGAAGCTTTCTTT
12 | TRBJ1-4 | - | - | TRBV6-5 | CASRGPREKLFF | TGTGCCAGCAGGGGGCCACGTGAAAAACTGTTTTTT
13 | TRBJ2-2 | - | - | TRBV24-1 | CATLVVNTGELFF | TGTGCCACCCTCGTAGTAAACACCGGGGAGCTGTTTTTT
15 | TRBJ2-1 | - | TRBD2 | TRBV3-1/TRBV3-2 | CASSQVAGEHNEQFF | TGTGCCAGCAGCCAGGTCGCGGGGGAACACAATGAGCAGTTCTTC
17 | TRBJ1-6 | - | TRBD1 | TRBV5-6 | CASSLAATGGYNSPLHF | TGTGCCAGCAGCTTGGCCGCGACAGGGGGCTATAATTCACCCCTCCACTTT
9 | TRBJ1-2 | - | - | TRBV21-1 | CASRDGYTF | TGTGCCAGCCGGGATGGCTACACCTTC
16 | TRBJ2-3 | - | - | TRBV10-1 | CASSVSLGFGTDTQYF | TGCGCCAGCAGTGTAAGTCTCGGGTTCGGCACAGATACGCAGTATTTT
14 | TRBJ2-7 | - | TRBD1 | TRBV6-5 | CASRLTGGGDEQYF | TGTGCCAGCAGACTTACAGGGGGCGGCGACGAGCAGTACTTC
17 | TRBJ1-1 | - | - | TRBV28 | CASSFFGKGTSNTEAFF | TGTGCCAGCAGTTTTTTTGGTAAGGGGACTTCGAACACTGAAGCTTTCTTT